This T cell receptor (beta chain) was sequenced for a study of identical twins. Study results and limitations: Analyses of zero insertions could be partly confounded by invariant MAIT and iNKT cells. Conclusions rested on cross-sectional statistics rather than following the same donors.

cDNA molecules carried unique molecular identifiers, and template switching added a universal primer site. MiXCR, run by TCRdb on the 5' RACE reads, gives a single entry per CDR3 protein. This sample has about 530,000 distinct CDR3 sequences, with more than 20% found just once. V dropped 1 base and J dropped 6; count of bases not matched to a gene: 22. The CDR3 runs 22 residues. Germline loops: CDR1 MGHRA, CDR2 YSYEKL. This clonotype was detected a few times. Its antigen remains unidentified. These data were likewise used in another study, on yellow fever vaccine responses in identical twins.

The chain couples TRBV4-1 to TRBJ2-1, with 12 bases identical to TRBD2. Sequenced input: CD4+ T cells sorted from blood. The sequence was obtained from a woman aged 18-35 years in good health. CDR3 amino acids: CASSQVPTITSGRTLFGNEQFF. Here the CDR3 DNA reads TGCGCCAGCAGCCAAGTCCCCACCATTACTAGCGGGAGGACACTATTCGGCAATGAGCAGTTCTTC.